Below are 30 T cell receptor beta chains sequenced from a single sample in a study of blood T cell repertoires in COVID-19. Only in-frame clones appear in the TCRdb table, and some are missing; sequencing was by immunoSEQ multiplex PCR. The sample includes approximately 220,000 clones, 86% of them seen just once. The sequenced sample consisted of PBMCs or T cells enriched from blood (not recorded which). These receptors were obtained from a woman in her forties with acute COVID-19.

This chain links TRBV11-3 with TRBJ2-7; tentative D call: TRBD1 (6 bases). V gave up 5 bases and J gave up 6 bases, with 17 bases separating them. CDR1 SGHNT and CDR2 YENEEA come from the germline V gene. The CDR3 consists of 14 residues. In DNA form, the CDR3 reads TGTGCCAGCAGCCCCCGGACAGATGGTGGCGAGCAGTACTTC. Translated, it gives CASSPRTDGGEQYF.

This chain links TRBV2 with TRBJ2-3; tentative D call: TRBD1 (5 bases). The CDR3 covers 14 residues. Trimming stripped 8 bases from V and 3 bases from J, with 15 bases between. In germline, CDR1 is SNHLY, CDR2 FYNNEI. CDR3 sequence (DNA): TGTGCCAGCGGTCGGCAGGGAAATACAGATACGCAGTATTTT. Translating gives CASGRQGNTDTQYF. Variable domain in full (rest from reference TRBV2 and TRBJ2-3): EPEVTQTPSHQVTQMGQEVILRCVPISNHLYFYWYRQILGQKVEFLVSFYNNEISEKSEIFDDQFSVERPDGSNFTLKIRSTKLEDSAMYFCASGRQGNTDTQYFGPGTRLTVL.

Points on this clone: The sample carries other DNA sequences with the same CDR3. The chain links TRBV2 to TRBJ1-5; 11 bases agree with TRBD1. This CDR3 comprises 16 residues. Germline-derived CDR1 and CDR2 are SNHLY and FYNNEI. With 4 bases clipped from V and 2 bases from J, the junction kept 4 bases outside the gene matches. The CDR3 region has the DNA TGTGCCAGCAGTGGGACAGGGGGCGCGGGCAATCAGCCCCAGCATTTT. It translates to CASSGTGGAGNQPQHF.

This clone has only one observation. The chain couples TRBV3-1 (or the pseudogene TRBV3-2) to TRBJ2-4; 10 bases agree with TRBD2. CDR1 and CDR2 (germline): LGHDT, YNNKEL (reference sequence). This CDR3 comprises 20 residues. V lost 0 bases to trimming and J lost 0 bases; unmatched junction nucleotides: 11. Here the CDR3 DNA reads TGTGCCAGCAGCCAAGATTCTGGGGGACTAGCGAGACTAGCCAAAAACATTCAGTACTTC. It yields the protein CASSQDSGGLARLAKNIQYF.

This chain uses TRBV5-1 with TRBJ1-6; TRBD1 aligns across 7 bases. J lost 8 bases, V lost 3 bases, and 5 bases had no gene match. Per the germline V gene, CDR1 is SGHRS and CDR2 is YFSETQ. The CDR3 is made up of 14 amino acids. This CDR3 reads CASSSGTADSPLHF. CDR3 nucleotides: TGCGCCAGCAGCTCCGGGACAGCAGATTCACCCCTCCACTTT.

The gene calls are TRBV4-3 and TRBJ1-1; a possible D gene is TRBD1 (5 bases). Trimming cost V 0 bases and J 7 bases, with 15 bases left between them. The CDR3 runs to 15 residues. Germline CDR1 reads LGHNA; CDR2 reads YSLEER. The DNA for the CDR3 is TGCGCCAGCAGCCAAGAGGGGCGAACACCTTATGAAGCTTTCTTT. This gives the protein CASSQEGRTPYEAFF.

As DNA, the CDR3 is TGCAGCGCTCAGGACACTCCGAACACTGAAGCTTTCTTT. Amino acids: CSAQDTPNTEAFF. The rearrangement links TRBV29-1 to TRBJ1-1, with D possibly TRBD1 on 5 matching bases. CDR1 SQVTM and CDR2 ANQGSEA come from the germline V gene. The CDR3 has 13 amino acids. The V end lost 7 bases, the J end lost 1 base, and 13 bases lay between the germline ends.

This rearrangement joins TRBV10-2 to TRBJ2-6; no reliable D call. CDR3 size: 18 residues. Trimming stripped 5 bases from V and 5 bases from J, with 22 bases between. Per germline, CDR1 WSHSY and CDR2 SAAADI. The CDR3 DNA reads TGCGCCAGCAGTCTTTGTACCACTTCTCAAAGTCGGGCCAACGTCCTGACTTTC. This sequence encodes CASSLCTTSQSRANVLTF.

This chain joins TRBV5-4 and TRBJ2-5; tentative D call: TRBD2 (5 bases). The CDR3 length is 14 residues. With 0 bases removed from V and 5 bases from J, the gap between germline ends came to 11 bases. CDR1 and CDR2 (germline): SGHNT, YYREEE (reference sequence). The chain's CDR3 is CASSLELVGETQYF. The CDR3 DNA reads TGTGCCAGCAGCTTGGAACTAGTAGGGGAGACCCAGTACTTC.

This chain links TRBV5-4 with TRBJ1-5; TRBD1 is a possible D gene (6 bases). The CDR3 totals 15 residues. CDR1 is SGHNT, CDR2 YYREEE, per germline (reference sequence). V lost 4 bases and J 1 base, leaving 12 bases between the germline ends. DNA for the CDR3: TGTGCCAGCAGCGGGCCGGGACAAAGCAATCAGCCCCAGCATTTT. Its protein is CASSGPGQSNQPQHF.

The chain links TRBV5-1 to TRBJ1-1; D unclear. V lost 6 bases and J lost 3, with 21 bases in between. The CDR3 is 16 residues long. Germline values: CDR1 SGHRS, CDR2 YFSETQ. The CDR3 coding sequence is TGCGCCAGCACCCCCGGGATAGGGTATGGGGACACTGAAGCTTTCTTT. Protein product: CASTPGIGYGDTEAFF. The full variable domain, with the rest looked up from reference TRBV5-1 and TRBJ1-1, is KAGVTQTPRYLIKTRGQQVTLSCSPISGHRSVSWYQQTPGQGLQFLFEYFSETQRNKGNFPGRFSGRQFSNSRSEMNVSTLELGDSALYLCASTPGIGYGDTEAFFGQGTRLTVV.

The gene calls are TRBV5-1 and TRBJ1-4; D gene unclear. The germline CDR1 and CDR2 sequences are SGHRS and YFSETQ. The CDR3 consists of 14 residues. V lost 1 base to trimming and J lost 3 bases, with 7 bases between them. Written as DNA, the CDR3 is TGCGCCAGCAGCTTGACCGAGGCTAATGAAAAACTGTTTTTT. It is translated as CASSLTEANEKLFF.

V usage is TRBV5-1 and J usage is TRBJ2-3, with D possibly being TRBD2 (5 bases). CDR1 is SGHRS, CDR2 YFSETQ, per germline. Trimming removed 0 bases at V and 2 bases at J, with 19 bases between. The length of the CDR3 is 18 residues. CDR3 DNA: TGCGCCAGCAGCTTGGCGGGTGGACTTTATGCTATCACAGATACGCAGTATTTT. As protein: CASSLAGGLYAITDTQYF.

The CDR3 DNA sequence: TGTGCCAGCAGCTCAATGTCAGGGTCGGTAAGAGAGACCCAGTACTTC. Its translation: CASSSMSGSVRETQYF. The chain couples TRBV7-6 to TRBJ2-5, with D possibly TRBD1 on 5 matching bases. The ends were cut back, 4 bases at V and 4 bases at J, with 19 bases in the middle. This CDR3 comprises 16 residues. Germline assignment: CDR1 SGHVS and CDR2 FNYEAQ.

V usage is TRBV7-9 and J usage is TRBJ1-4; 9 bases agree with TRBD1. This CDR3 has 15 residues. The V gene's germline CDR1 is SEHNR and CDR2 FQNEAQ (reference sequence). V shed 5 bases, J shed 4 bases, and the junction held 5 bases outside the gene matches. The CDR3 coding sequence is TGTGCCAGCAGCCGTGGACAGGGGAATAATGAAAAACTGTTTTTT. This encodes CASSRGQGNNEKLFF.

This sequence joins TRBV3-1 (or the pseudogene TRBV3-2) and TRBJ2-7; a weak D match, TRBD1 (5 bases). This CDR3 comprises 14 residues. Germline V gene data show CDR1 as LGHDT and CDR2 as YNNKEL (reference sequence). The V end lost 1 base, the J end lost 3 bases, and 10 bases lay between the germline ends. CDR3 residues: CASSQGQNNYEQYF. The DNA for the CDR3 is TGTGCCAGCAGCCAAGGACAGAACAACTACGAGCAGTACTTC.

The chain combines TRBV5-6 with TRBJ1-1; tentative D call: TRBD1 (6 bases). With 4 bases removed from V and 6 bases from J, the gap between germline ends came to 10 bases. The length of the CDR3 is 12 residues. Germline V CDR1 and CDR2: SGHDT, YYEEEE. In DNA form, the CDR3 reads TGTGCCAGCAGCGCCGACAGGTCTGAAGCTTTCTTT. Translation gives CASSADRSEAFF.

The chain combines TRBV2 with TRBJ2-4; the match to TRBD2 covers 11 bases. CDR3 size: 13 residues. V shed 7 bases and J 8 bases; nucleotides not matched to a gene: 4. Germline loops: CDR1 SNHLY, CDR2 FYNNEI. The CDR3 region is CASTLAGADIQYF. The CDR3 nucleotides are TGTGCCAGCACACTAGCGGGGGCGGACATTCAGTACTTC.

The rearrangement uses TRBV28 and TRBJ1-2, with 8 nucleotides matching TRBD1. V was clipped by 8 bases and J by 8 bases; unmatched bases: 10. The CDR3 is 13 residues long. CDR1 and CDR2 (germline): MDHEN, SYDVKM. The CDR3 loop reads CASGRDRSLGYTF. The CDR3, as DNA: TGTGCCAGCGGTAGGGACAGGAGCCTAGGCTACACCTTC.

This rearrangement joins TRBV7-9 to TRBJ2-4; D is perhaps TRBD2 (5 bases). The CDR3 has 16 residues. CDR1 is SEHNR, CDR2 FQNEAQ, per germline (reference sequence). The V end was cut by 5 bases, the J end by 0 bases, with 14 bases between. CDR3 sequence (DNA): TGTGCCAGCAGCCCATCCGGAGGAACAGCCAAAAACATTCAGTACTTC. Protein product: CASSPSGGTAKNIQYF.

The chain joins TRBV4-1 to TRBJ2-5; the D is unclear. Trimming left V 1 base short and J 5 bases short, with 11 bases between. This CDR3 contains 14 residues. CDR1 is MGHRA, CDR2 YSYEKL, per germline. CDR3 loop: CASSQVPRLETQYF. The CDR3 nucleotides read TGCGCCAGCAGCCAAGTCCCCAGGCTGGAGACCCAGTACTTC.

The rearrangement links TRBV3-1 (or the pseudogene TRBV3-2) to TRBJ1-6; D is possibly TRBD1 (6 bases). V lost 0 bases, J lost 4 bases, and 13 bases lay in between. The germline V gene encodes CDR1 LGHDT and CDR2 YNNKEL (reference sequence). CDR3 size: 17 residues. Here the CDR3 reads CASSQDLQGIYNSPLHF. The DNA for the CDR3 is TGTGCCAGCAGCCAAGATCTACAGGGTATATATAATTCACCCCTCCACTTT.

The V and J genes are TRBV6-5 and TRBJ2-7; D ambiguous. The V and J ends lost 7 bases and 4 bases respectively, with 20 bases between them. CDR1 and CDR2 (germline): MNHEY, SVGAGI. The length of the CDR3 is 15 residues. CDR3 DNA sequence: TGTGCCAGCACCCTCGGGTCAAAAGGAAGGTACGAGCAGTACTTC. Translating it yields CASTLGSKGRYEQYF.

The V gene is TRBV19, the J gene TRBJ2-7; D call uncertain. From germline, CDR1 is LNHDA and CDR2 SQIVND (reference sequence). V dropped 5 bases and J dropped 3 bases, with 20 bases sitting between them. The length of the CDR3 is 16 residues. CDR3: CASSSVLHPRYYEQYF. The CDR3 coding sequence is TGTGCCAGTAGTTCAGTTTTACACCCTAGGTACTACGAGCAGTACTTC.

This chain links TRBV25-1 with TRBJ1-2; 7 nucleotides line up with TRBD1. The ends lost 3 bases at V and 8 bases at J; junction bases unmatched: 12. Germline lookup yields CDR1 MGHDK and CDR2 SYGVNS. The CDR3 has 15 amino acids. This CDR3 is CASSDSDRTIVGYTF. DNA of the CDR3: TGTGCCAGCAGTGACTCGGACAGGACGATTGTCGGCTACACCTTC.

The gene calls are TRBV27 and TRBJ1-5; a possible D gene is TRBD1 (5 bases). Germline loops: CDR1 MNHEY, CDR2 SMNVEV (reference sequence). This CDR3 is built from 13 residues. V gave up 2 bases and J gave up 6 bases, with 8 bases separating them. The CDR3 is CASSLGGSQPQHF. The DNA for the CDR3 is TGTGCCAGCAGTTTAGGGGGGTCTCAGCCCCAGCATTTT.

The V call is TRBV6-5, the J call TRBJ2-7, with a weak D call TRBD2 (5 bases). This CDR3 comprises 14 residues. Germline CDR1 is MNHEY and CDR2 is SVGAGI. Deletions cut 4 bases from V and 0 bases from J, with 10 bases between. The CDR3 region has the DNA TGTGCCAGCAGTTCGAGGAGGTACTCCTACGAGCAGTACTTC. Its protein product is CASSSRRYSYEQYF.

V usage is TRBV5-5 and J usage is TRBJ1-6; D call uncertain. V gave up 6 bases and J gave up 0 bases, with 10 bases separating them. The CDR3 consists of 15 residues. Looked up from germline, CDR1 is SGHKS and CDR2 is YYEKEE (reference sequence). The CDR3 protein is CASTILSSYNSPLHF. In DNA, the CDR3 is TGTGCCAGCACTATACTGAGCTCCTATAATTCACCCCTCCACTTT.

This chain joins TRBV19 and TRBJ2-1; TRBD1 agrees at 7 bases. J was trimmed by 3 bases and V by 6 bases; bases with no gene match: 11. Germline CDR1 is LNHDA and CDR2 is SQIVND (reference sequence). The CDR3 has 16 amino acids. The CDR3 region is CASSPQGDSFYNEQFF. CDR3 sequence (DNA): TGTGCCAGTAGCCCCCAGGGGGACAGTTTCTACAATGAGCAGTTCTTC.

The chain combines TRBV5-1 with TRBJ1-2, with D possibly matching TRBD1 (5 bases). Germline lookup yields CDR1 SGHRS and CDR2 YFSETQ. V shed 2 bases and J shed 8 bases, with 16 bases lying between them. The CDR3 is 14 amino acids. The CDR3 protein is CASSFPDIAIGYTF. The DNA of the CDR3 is TGCGCCAGCAGCTTCCCGGACATCGCTATCGGCTACACCTTC.